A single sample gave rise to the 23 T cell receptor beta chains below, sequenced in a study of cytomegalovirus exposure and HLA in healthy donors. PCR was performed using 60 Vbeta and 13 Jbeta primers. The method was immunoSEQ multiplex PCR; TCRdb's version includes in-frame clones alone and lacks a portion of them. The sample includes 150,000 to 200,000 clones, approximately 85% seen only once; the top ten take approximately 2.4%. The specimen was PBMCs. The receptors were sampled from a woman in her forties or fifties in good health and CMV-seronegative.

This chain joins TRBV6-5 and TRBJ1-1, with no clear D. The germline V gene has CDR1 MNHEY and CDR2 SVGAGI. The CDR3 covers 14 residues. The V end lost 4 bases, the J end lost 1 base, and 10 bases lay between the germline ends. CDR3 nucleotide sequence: TGTGCCAGCAGTTCCTATGATTGGAACACTGAAGCTTTCTTT. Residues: CASSSYDWNTEAFF.

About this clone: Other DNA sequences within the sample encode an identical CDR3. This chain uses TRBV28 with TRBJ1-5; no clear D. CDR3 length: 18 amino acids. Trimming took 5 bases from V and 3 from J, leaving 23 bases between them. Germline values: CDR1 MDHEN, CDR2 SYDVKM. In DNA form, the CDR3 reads TGTGCCAGCAGTCTAATTGGAGGGCAGACCACATTCAATCAGCCCCAGCATTTT. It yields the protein CASSLIGGQTTFNQPQHF.

CDR3 residues: CASRASSANSYEQYF. CDR3 in DNA: TGTGCCAGCAGAGCGTCTAGCGCAAACTCCTACGAGCAGTACTTC. This sequence joins TRBV28 and TRBJ2-7, with D maybe TRBD2 (6 bases). The CDR3 runs to 15 residues. Germline V gives CDR1 MDHEN, CDR2 SYDVKM. Trimming stripped 6 bases from V and 0 bases from J, with 15 bases between. The variable domain in full, with the rest retrieved from reference TRBV28 and TRBJ2-7, is DVKVTQSSRYLVKRTGEKVFLECVQDMDHENMFWYRQDPGLGLRLIYFSYDVKMKEKGDIPEGYSVSREKKERFSLILESASTNQTSMYLCASRASSANSYEQYFGPGTRLTVT.

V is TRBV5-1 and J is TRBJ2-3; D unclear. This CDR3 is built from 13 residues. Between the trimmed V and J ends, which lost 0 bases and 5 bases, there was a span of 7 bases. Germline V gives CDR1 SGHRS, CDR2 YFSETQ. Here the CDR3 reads CASSLDVIDTQYF. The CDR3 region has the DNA TGCGCCAGCAGCTTGGATGTAATAGATACGCAGTATTTT.

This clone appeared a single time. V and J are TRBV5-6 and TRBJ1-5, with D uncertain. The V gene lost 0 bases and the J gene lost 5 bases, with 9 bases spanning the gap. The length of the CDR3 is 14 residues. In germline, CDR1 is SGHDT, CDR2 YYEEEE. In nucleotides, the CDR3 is TGTGCCAGCAGCTTGGATGGCCGGGATCAGCCCCAGCATTTT. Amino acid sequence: CASSLDGRDQPQHF.

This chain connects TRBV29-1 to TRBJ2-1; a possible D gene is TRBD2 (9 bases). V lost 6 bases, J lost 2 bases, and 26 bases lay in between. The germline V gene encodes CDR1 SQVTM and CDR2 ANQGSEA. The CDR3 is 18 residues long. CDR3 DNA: TGCAGCGTATTGGGTCGGACAGGGAGGACTAGCGCCTACAATGAGCAGTTCTTC. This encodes CSVLGRTGRTSAYNEQFF.

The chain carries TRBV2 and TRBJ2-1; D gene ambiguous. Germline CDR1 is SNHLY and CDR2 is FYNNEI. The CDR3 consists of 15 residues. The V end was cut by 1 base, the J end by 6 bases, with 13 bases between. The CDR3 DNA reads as TGTGCCAGCAGTGAAGTCAGGTCCCGTTCCAATGAGCAGTTCTTC. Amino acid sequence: CASSEVRSRSNEQFF.

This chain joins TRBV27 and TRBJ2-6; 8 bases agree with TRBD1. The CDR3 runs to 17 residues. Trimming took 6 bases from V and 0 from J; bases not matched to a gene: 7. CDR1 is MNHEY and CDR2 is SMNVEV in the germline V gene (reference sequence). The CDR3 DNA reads TGTGCCAGCAGGCGGACAGGGATTAGCTCTGGGGCCAACGTCCTGACTTTC. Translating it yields CASRRTGISSGANVLTF. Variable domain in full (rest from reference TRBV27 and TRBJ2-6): EAQVTQNPRYLITVTGKKLTVTCSQNMNHEYMSWYRQDPGLGLRQIYYSMNVEVTDKGDVPEGYKVSRKEKRNFPLILESPSPNQTSLYFCASRRTGISSGANVLTFGAGSRLTVL.

The CDR3 DNA reads as TGTGCCAGCAGCTCAGTTTTCGGAGGGAGATTGGGAGAGACCCAGTACTTC. This gives the protein CASSSVFGGRLGETQYF. The chain recombines TRBV5-4 with TRBJ2-5, with D possibly being TRBD2 (6 bases). There are 17 residues in the CDR3. CDR1 and CDR2 from the germline V gene are SGHNT and YYREEE (reference sequence). The ends were cut back, 3 bases at V and 4 bases at J, with 22 bases in the middle.

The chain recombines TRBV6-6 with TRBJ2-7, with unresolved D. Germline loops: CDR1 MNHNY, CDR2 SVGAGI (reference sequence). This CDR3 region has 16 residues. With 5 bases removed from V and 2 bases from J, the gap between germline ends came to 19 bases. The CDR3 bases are TGTGCCAGCAGTCACCGGTCGGGTCCCCACCCCTACGAGCAGTACTTC. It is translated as CASSHRSGPHPYEQYF.

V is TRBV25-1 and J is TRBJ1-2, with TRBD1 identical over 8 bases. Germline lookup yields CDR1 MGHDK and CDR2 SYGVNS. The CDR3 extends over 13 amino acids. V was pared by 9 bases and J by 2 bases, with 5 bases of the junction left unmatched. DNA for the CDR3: TGTGCCAGTCAAGGGACAGGAAACTATGGCTACACCTTC. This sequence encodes CASQGTGNYGYTF.

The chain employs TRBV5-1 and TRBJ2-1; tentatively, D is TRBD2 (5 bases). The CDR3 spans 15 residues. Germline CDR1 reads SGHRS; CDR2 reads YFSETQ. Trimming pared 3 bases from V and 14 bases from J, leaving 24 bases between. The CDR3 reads CASSSGSSGAGEEFF. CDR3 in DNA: TGCGCCAGCAGCTCGGGATCGTCTGGAGCCGGAGAGGAGTTCTTC.

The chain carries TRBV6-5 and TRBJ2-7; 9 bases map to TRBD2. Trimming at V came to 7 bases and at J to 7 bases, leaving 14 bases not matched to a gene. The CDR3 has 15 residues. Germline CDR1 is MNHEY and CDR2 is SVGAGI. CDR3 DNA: TGTGCCAGCACCCGTTTGCGGGAGGGCCGGGGGGAGCAGTACTTC. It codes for CASTRLREGRGEQYF.

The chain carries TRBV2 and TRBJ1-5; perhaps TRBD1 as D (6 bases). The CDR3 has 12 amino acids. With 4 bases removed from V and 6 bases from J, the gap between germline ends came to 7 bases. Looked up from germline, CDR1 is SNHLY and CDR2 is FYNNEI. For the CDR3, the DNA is TGTGCCAGCAGTGGACAGGTTCAGCCCCAGCATTTT. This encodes CASSGQVQPQHF.

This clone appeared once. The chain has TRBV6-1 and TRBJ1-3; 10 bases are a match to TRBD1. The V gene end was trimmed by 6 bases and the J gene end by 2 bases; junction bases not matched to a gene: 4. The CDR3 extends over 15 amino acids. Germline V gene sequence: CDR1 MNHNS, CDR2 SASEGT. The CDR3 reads CASRGQGIAGNTIYF. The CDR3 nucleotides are TGTGCCAGCAGGGGACAGGGGATAGCTGGAAACACCATATATTTT.

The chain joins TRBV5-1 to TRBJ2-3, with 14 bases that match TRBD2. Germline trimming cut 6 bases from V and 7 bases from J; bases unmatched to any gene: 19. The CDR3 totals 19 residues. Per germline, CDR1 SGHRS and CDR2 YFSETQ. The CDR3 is CASKTPGLAGEGPTHTQYF. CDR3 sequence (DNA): TGCGCCAGCAAAACACCGGGACTAGCGGGAGAGGGCCCGACACATACGCAGTATTTT.

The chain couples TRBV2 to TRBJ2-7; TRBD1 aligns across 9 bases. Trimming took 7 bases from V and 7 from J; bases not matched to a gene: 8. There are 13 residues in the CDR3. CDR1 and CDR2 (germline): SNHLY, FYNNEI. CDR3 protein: CASIWTGEGEQYF. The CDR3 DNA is TGTGCCAGCATTTGGACAGGGGAGGGGGAGCAGTACTTC.

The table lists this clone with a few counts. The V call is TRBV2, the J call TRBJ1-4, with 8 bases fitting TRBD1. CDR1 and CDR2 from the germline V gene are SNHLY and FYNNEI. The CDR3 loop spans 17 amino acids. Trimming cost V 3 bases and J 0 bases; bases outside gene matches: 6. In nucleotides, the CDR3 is TGTGCCAGCAGTGACGCCGGGACAGGCGCAACTAATGAAAAACTGTTTTTT. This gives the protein CASSDAGTGATNEKLFF.

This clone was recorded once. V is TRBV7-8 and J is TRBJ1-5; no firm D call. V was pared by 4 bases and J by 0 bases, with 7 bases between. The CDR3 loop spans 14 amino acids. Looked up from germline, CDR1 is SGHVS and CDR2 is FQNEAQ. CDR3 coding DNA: TGTGCCAGCAGCTCCACTTATAGCAATCAGCCCCAGCATTTT. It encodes CASSSTYSNQPQHF.

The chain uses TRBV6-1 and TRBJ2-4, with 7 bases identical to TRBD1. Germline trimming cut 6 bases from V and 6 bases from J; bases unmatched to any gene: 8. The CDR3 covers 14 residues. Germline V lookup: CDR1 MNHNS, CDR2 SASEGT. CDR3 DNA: TGTGCCAGCAGATCGGACAGGTCGCGAAACATTCAGTACTTC. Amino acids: CASRSDRSRNIQYF.

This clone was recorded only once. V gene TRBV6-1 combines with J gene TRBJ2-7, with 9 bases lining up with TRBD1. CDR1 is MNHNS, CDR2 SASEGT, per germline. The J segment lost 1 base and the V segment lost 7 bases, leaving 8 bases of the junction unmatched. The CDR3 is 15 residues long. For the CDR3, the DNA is TGTGCCAGCACCCCCCCGGGACAGGGTTCCTACGAGCAGTACTTC. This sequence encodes CASTPPGQGSYEQYF.

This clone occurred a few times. The CDR3 protein is CASSLGQGATNEKLFF. Written as DNA, the CDR3 is TGTGCCAGCAGCCTCGGACAGGGGGCAACTAATGAAAAACTGTTTTTT. The chain links TRBV7-9 to TRBJ1-4, with 10 bases matching TRBD1. The CDR3 runs to 16 residues. V shed 5 bases and J 0 bases; nucleotides not matched to a gene: 3. Per germline, CDR1 SEHNR and CDR2 FQNEAQ (reference sequence).

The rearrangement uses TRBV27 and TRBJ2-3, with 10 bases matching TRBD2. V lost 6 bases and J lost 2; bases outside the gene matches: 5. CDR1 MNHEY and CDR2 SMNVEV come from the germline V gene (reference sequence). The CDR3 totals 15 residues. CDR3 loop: CASSRLAGLTDTQYF. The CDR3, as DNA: TGTGCCAGCAGCCGACTAGCGGGCCTCACAGATACGCAGTATTTT.